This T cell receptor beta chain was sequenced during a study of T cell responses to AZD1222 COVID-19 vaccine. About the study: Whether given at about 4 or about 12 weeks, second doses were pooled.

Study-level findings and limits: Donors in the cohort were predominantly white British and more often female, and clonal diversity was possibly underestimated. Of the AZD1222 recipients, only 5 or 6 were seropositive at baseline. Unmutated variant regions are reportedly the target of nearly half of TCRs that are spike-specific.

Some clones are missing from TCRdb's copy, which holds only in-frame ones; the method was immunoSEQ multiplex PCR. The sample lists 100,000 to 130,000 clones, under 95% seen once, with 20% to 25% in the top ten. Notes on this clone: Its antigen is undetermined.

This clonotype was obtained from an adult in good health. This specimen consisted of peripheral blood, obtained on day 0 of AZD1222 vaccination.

Here the CDR3 reads CASSFRLAGMETQYF. The DNA for the CDR3 is TGTGCCAGCAGCTTTAGACTAGCGGGGATGGAGACCCAGTACTTC. This chain links TRBV7-6 with TRBJ2-5; TRBD2 aligns across 11 bases. CDR3 length equals 15 residues. Germline-derived CDR1 and CDR2 are SGHVS and FNYEAQ. V trimming: 3 bases; J trimming: 5 bases; junction bases outside the gene matches: 5.